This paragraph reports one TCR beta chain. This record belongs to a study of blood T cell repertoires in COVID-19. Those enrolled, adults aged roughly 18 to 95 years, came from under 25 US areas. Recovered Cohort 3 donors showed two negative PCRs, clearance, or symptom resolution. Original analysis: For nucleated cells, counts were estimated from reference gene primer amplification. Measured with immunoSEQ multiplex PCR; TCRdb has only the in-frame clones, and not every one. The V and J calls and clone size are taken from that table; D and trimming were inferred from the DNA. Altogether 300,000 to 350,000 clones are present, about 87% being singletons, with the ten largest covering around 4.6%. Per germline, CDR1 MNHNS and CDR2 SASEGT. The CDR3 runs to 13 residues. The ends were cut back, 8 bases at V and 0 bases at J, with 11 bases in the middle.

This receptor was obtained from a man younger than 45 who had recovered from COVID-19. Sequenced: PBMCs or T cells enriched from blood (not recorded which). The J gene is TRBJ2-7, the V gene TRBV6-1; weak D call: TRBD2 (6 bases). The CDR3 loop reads CASSLGGSYEQYF. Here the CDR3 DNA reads TGTGCCAGCTCTCTGGGGGGCTCCTACGAGCAGTACTTC.